Presented here are 8 T cell receptor beta chains from one specimen sequenced in a study of spatial heterogeneity in lung cancer. Regarding time point: sample taken at primary tumor resection. Whole RNA came from tumor, nontumor lung or frozen PBMC and was sequenced without being sorted. Using its own MiXCR run on the 5' RACE reads, TCRdb lists one record per CDR3 protein. Of about 7,000 distinct CDR3 sequences listed, 8.5% to 10% were seen once; the top ten hold about half. Sequenced here: PBMCs, sampled at surgery. These receptors all stem from a male donor with early-stage non-small cell lung cancer.

This clonotype was picked up many times. Since the library was made to target alpha chains, this beta chain is a stray read and its abundance is not meaningful. The chain links TRBV27 to TRBJ2-2; TRBD2 agrees at 14 bases. Germline loops: CDR1 MNHEY, CDR2 SMNVEV (reference sequence). The CDR3 spans 15 residues. V shed 9 bases, J shed 4 bases, and the junction held 4 bases outside the gene matches. The CDR3 DNA reads as TGTGCCAGTAGACTAGCGGGGGGGCCCACCGGGGAGCTGTTTTTT. Encoded protein: CASRLAGGPTGELFF.

This clonotype came up many times. This beta chain is a stray read from a library made for alpha chains; its abundance is not meaningful. The chain joins TRBV5-5 to TRBJ1-1; D perhaps matches TRBD1 (6 bases). This CDR3 spans 15 amino acids. The V end was cut by 0 bases, the J end by 3 bases, with 12 bases between. CDR1 SGHKS and CDR2 YYEKEE come from the germline V gene (reference sequence). This CDR3 reads CASSLGGGIHTEAFF. CDR3 bases: TGTGCCAGCAGCTTGGGAGGGGGGATTCACACTGAAGCTTTCTTT.

This clonotype is judged medium-sized. This beta chain was picked up by a library intended for alpha chains and is off target, so its count carries little meaning. The chain is built from TRBV12-3 or TRBV12-4 and TRBJ2-6, with 7 nucleotides matching TRBD1. The trim removed 5 bases at V and 4 bases at J, leaving 2 bases unmatched. The CDR3 loop spans 14 amino acids. DNA for the CDR3: TGTGCCAGCAGTACAGGGGCCGGGGCCAACGTCCTGACTTTC. Translation gives CASSTGAGANVLTF.

In its sample, this clonotype was seen many times. This beta chain is an off-target read within a library intended for alpha chains, so its frequency means little. The rearrangement uses TRBV6-1 and TRBJ1-4, with 10 positions matching TRBD1. There are 16 residues in the CDR3. In germline, CDR1 is MNHNS, CDR2 SASEGT. Trimming removed 8 bases from V and 4 bases from J; junction bases left unmatched: 10. CDR3 DNA sequence: TGTGCCAGCGGCGGACAGGGGGACTTTCTTAATGAAAAACTGTTTTTT. It yields the protein CASGGQGDFLNEKLFF.

This clonotype has at least ten counts. This beta chain turned up in a library designed for alpha chains; as an off-target read, its abundance says little. The chain recombines TRBV24-1 with TRBJ2-7, with a tentative D call TRBD1 (6 bases). This CDR3 is built from 14 residues. V lost 6 bases to trimming and J lost 5 bases, with 16 bases between them. Germline V gene data show CDR1 as KGHDR and CDR2 as SFDVKD. The CDR3 sequence is CATSKAQGNDEQYF. For the CDR3, the DNA is TGTGCCACCAGTAAGGCCCAGGGGAACGACGAGCAGTACTTC.

This clonotype was picked up many times. The library was built for alpha chains, so this beta chain is an off-target read and its size means little. The chain employs TRBV6-1 and TRBJ2-1; tentatively, D is TRBD1 or TRBD2 (5 bases each). Germline V gives CDR1 MNHNS, CDR2 SASEGT. The CDR3 contains 18 residues. V shed 1 base and J shed 2 bases, with 18 bases lying between them. The CDR3 nucleotides read TGTGCCAGCAGTGAAGAATTGGCTGGGGGACCCCCCTACAATGAGCAGTTCTTC. It codes for CASSEELAGGPPYNEQFF.

In the case of this clonotype: Little can be read into the size of this beta chain, an off-target read in a library designed for alpha chains. This sequence joins TRBV7-2 and TRBJ2-5; possibly TRBD1 or TRBD2 for D (5 bases each). V was pared by 4 bases and J by 3 bases, with 15 bases between. In germline, CDR1 is SGHTA, CDR2 FQGNSA. This CDR3 has 15 residues. The CDR3: CASSSFLGTEETQYF. Here the CDR3 DNA reads TGTGCCAGCAGCTCGTTCCTTGGGACGGAAGAGACCCAGTACTTC.

A few counts support this clonotype. The size of this beta chain means little, since it is a stray read in a library made for alpha chains. The chain combines TRBV19 with TRBJ1-2; 8 bases map to TRBD1. The germline CDR1 and CDR2 sequences are LNHDA and SQIVND (reference sequence). Trimming cost V 9 bases and J 2 bases; bases outside gene matches: 8. The CDR3 has 14 residues. The CDR3 protein is CASGATGANYGYTF. Here the CDR3 DNA reads TGTGCCAGCGGAGCGACAGGGGCAAACTATGGCTACACCTTC.